The 10 T cell receptor beta chains given below trace back to one sample, sequenced in a study of T cells in Graves' hyperthyroidism and ophthalmopathy. The CDR3 regions of TCR beta were amplified from RNA transcripts. HTBI primers were employed in a first-round RT-PCR of the TCR CDR3. A single record per CDR3 protein comes from TCRdb applying MiXCR to the multiplex PCR reads. Seen here are approximately 400,000 distinct CDR3 sequences, less than 20% observed once, and the top ten hold 7.5% to 9%. The sequencing input was blood. All receptors come from a woman aged 18-35 years with Graves' hyperthyroidism.

This clonotype showed up many times. The V call is TRBV7-9, the J call TRBJ1-1; D is undetermined. CDR3 length: 16 amino acids. Looked up from germline, CDR1 is SEHNR and CDR2 is FQNEAQ (reference sequence). V dropped 5 bases and J dropped 1 base, with 17 bases sitting between them. CDR3 nucleotides: TGTGCCAGCAGCACTAGCCCTTTTCGGGGGAACACTGAAGCTTTCTTT. It specifies CASSTSPFRGNTEAFF.

J is TRBJ2-1 and V is TRBV11-1; maybe TRBD1 (5 bases). The end of the DNA is better explained by TRBJ2-7, so the J call may be wrong. Germline V gene data show CDR1 as SGHAT and CDR2 as FQDESV (reference sequence). This CDR3 is built from 15 residues. The CDR3 spells CASSLARGPLNEQYF. DNA for the CDR3: TGTGCCAGCAGCTTAGCTAGGGGCCCTCTAAATGAGCAGTACTTC.

The chain is built from TRBV12-3 or TRBV12-4 and TRBJ1-1; 7 bases align to TRBD1. V shed 3 bases, J shed 5 bases, and the junction held 9 bases outside the gene matches. The CDR3 is 15 residues long. Here the CDR3 reads CASSFDPTGVTEAFF. Written as DNA, the CDR3 is TGTGCCAGCAGTTTCGATCCAACAGGGGTTACTGAAGCTTTCTTT.

This clonotype was found many times. The chain has TRBV28 and TRBJ2-1; 11 bases line up with TRBD1. V dropped 6 bases and J dropped 6; count of bases not matched to a gene: 4. This CDR3 contains 14 residues. Germline CDR1 is MDHEN and CDR2 is SYDVKM. CDR3 protein: CASSLGTGGNEQFF. The CDR3 region has the DNA TGTGCCAGCAGCTTGGGGACAGGGGGCAATGAGCAGTTCTTC.

This clonotype was found many times. The chain employs TRBV20-1 and TRBJ2-1, with 11 nucleotides matching TRBD2. Germline values: CDR1 DFQATT, CDR2 SNEGSKA (reference sequence). V lost 0 bases, J lost 7 bases, and 5 bases stayed unmatched. The CDR3 extends over 15 amino acids. This CDR3 reads CSAREGTSGRNEQFF. The CDR3 nucleotides are TGCAGTGCTAGAGAAGGGACTAGCGGTAGGAATGAGCAGTTCTTC.

This clonotype appeared many times. V usage is TRBV29-1 and J usage is TRBJ2-7; 11 nucleotides agree with TRBD2. The CDR3 consists of 14 residues. Germline V gene lookup returns CDR1 SQVTM and CDR2 ANQGSEA. Trimming at V came to 5 bases and at J to 2 bases, leaving 5 bases not matched to a gene. The CDR3 sequence is CSVQGLAATYEQYF. CDR3 sequence (DNA): TGCAGCGTTCAGGGACTAGCGGCGACCTACGAGCAGTACTTC.

This clonotype was seen a few times. The genes are TRBV4-2 and TRBJ1-6; D unresolved. V was shortened by 0 bases and J by 0 bases, with 15 bases between the two germline ends. This CDR3 comprises 19 residues. Looked up from germline, CDR1 is LGHNA and CDR2 is YNFKEQ. The CDR3 DNA follows: TGTGCCAGCAGCCAAGAAGATATAGTCCAGAGCTCCTATAATTCACCCCTCCACTTT. Amino acids: CASSQEDIVQSSYNSPLHF.

The V call is TRBV20-1, the J call TRBJ2-1; 12 positions agree with TRBD2. V shed 5 bases and J 7 bases; nucleotides not matched to a gene: 12. Per the germline V gene, CDR1 is DFQATT and CDR2 is SNEGSKA (reference sequence). The length of the CDR3 is 16 residues. The CDR3, as DNA: TGCAGTGCTGGCGGACTAGCGGGGTATTTAATTAATGAGCAGTTCTTC. The encoded protein is CSAGGLAGYLINEQFF.

In this sample, this clonotype turned up a few times. V usage is TRBV9 and J usage is TRBJ1-4, with TRBD1 matching 8 bases. V dropped 0 bases and J dropped 8; count of bases not matched to a gene: 12. Germline V gene lookup returns CDR1 SGDLS and CDR2 YYNGEE. CDR3 length: 17 amino acids. Here the CDR3 reads CASSVGGGTGHREKLFF. DNA for the CDR3: TGTGCCAGCAGCGTAGGAGGCGGGACAGGCCATAGGGAAAAACTGTTTTTT.

This rearrangement joins TRBV12-3 or TRBV12-4 to TRBJ2-1; 9 bases match TRBD2. The CDR3 length is 17 residues. V was clipped by 0 bases and J by 8 bases; unmatched bases: 11. The CDR3 here is CASSLAGGGAPTHEQFF. The CDR3 DNA reads as TGTGCCAGCAGTTTAGCTGGCGGGGGGGCCCCCACCCATGAGCAGTTCTTC.